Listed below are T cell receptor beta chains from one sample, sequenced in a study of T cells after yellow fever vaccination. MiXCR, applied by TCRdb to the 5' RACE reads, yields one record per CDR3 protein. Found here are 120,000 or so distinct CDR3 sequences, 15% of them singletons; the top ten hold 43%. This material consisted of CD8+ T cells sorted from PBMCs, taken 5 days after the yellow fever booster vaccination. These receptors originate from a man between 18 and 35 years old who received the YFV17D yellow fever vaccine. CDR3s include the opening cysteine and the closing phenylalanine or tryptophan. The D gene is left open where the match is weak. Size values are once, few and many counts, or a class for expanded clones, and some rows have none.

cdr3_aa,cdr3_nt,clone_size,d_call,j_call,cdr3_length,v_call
CASSYSGGMAQYF,TGTGCCAGCAGTTACTCGGGGGGAATGGCCCAGTACTTC,.,.,TRBJ2-5,13,TRBV6-5
CASSPGRRSPLHF,TGTGCCAGCAGCCCTGGACGGAGGTCACCCCTCCACTTT,few,.,TRBJ1-6,13,TRBV6-5
CASSYGQEPSTDTQYF,TGTGCCAGCAGTTACGGGCAGGAACCTAGCACAGATACGCAGTATTTT,few,.,TRBJ2-3,16,TRBV6-6
CASSYSHRGGNEQFF,TGTGCCAGCAGTTACTCGCACAGGGGCGGCAATGAGCAGTTCTTC,.,TRBD1,TRBJ2-1,15,TRBV6-5
CASSPTTAGPKETQYF,TGTGCCAGCAGCCCCACTACAGCGGGGCCTAAGGAGACCCAGTACTTC,.,TRBD2,TRBJ2-5,16,TRBV7-9
CASSLGGDSGYYGYTF,TGCGCCAGCAGCCTCGGGGGGGACAGCGGCTACTATGGCTACACCTTC,.,TRBD1,TRBJ1-2,16,TRBV4-3
CASNREEMNTEAFF,TGTGCCAGTAACAGGGAAGAGATGAACACTGAAGCTTTCTTT,few,.,TRBJ1-1,14,TRBV12-3/TRBV12-4
CASSQWVRDHSNQPQHF,TGTGCCAGCAGCCAATGGGTCAGGGACCATAGCAATCAGCCCCAGCATTTT,.,.,TRBJ1-5,17,TRBV16
CASSQDWAEGRETQYF,TGCGCCAGCAGCCAAGATTGGGCCGAGGGAAGGGAGACCCAGTACTTC,many,.,TRBJ2-5,16,TRBV4-3
CASSVEGAWNTDTQYF,TGTGCCAGCAGCGTAGAGGGGGCTTGGAACACAGATACGCAGTATTTT,many,TRBD1,TRBJ2-3,16,TRBV9
CASALGLYNEQFF,TGTGCCTCAGCTTTAGGCCTCTACAATGAGCAGTTCTTC,.,.,TRBJ2-1,13,TRBV6-2/TRBV6-3
CASSYRLVWGETQYF,TGTGCCAGCAGTTACAGACTAGTGTGGGGAGAGACCCAGTACTTC,.,.,TRBJ2-5,15,TRBV6-5
CASSYRDTQYF,TGTGCCAGCAGTTACAGGGATACGCAGTATTTT,.,.,TRBJ2-3,11,TRBV6-2/TRBV6-3
CASGVTSATEAFF,TGTGCTAGTGGTGTGACATCAGCCACTGAAGCTTTCTTT,many,.,TRBJ1-1,13,TRBV12-5
CASSLRPYEQYF,TGTGCCAGCAGCTTGCGGCCCTACGAGCAGTACTTC,few,.,TRBJ2-7,12,TRBV7-9
CASSFRITDTQYF,TGTGCCAGCAGTTTCCGTATCACAGATACGCAGTATTTT,.,.,TRBJ2-3,13,TRBV27
CASSQEAQTGYEQYF,TGCGCCAGCAGCCAAGAGGCCCAGACTGGTTACGAGCAGTACTTC,many,.,TRBJ2-7,15,TRBV4-3
CSVGFMGNEQFF,TGCAGCGTTGGTTTTATGGGCAATGAGCAGTTCTTC,many,.,TRBJ2-1,12,TRBV29-1
CASSLSGIATNEKLFF,TGTGCCAGCAGCTTAAGCGGGATAGCAACTAATGAAAAACTGTTTTTT,few,.,TRBJ1-4,16,TRBV7-3
CASSFYPGTGLSEAFF,TGTGCCAGCAGTTTCTACCCCGGGACAGGGCTTTCTGAAGCTTTCTTT,few,TRBD1,TRBJ1-1,16,TRBV27
CATSRAGWDSHGTQYF,TGTGCCACCAGCAGAGCAGGCTGGGACAGTCACGGGACCCAGTACTTC,many,TRBD1,TRBJ2-5,16,TRBV15
CASSQEQGLPEAFF,TGTGCCAGCAGCCAGGAACAGGGGTTACCTGAAGCTTTCTTT,.,TRBD1,TRBJ1-1,14,TRBV4-2
CASSYTSGGGYGYTF,TGTGCCAGCAGTTACACGTCAGGGGGCGGCTATGGCTACACCTTC,few,TRBD1,TRBJ1-2,15,TRBV6-6
CASSGGTSGASNQETQYF,TGTGCCAGCAGTGGAGGGACTAGCGGGGCCTCAAACCAAGAGACCCAGTACTTC,.,TRBD2,TRBJ2-5,18,TRBV2
CASSLGDRGNTEAFF,TGCGCCAGCAGCTTGGGTGACAGGGGAAACACTGAAGCTTTCTTT,.,TRBD1,TRBJ1-1,15,TRBV5-1
CASSFGFGGPMNTEAFF,TGCGCCAGCAGCTTTGGGTTCGGAGGCCCTATGAACACTGAAGCTTTCTTT,.,.,TRBJ1-1,17,TRBV5-1
CASGDNTGELFF,TGTGCCAGCGGAGACAACACCGGGGAGCTGTTTTTT,few,.,TRBJ2-2,12,TRBV4-2
CASSYGKGRSYNEQFF,TGTGCCAGCAGTTACGGGAAGGGTAGATCCTACAATGAGCAGTTCTTC,.,.,TRBJ2-1,16,TRBV6-5
CSARDPRSRRNEQFF,TGCAGTGCTAGAGATCCCCGCTCAAGGAGGAATGAGCAGTTCTTC,.,.,TRBJ2-1,15,TRBV20-1
CASSYPLDRVANTGELFF,TGTGCCAGCAGTTACCCTCTGGACAGGGTAGCGAACACCGGGGAGCTGTTTTTT,few,TRBD1,TRBJ2-2,18,TRBV6-2/TRBV6-3
CASSQDRETGVLDTQYF,TGTGCCAGCAGCCAAGATCGGGAGACAGGGGTCCTTGATACGCAGTATTTT,.,TRBD1,TRBJ2-3,17,TRBV4-2
CASRAPINTDTQYF,TGTGCCAGCAGAGCTCCGATTAACACAGATACGCAGTATTTT,.,.,TRBJ2-3,14,TRBV27
CASMAGGPHVNTEAFF,TGTGCCAGCATGGCAGGGGGACCACACGTAAACACTGAAGCTTTCTTT,few,TRBD1,TRBJ1-1,16,TRBV12-3/TRBV12-4
CASNPSGGSYNEQFF,TGTGCCAGCAACCCTAGCGGGGGCTCCTACAATGAGCAGTTCTTC,many,TRBD2,TRBJ2-1,15,TRBV6-1
CASSQLQGASGYQETQYF,TGCGCCAGCAGCCAACTCCAGGGGGCTAGCGGGTATCAAGAGACCCAGTACTTC,.,.,TRBJ2-5,18,TRBV4-1
CASSSKVPGSSYNEQFF,TGTGCCAGCAGCTCTAAGGTCCCGGGGAGCTCCTACAATGAGCAGTTCTTC,few,.,TRBJ2-1,17,TRBV27
CASSYRDRGRLAEKLFF,TGCGCCAGCAGCTACCGGGACAGGGGTCGATTGGCTGAAAAACTGTTTTTT,.,TRBD1,TRBJ1-4,17,TRBV4-3
CSAPDRDAAYEQYF,TGCAGTGCTCCCGACAGGGACGCCGCCTACGAGCAGTACTTC,.,TRBD1,TRBJ2-7,14,TRBV20-1
CASSFFAGAANEQFF,TGCGCCAGCAGCTTTTTCGCGGGGGCCGCCAATGAGCAGTTCTTC,many,.,TRBJ2-1,15,TRBV5-1
CASSPGTGRNQPQHF,TGTGCCAGCAGCCCTGGGACAGGGAGGAATCAGCCCCAGCATTTT,.,TRBD1,TRBJ1-5,15,TRBV6-5
CASTVDRTGELFF,TGTGCCAGCACCGTCGACCGAACCGGGGAGCTGTTTTTT,.,.,TRBJ2-2,13,TRBV7-2
CASSVYSGVDTQYF,TGTGCCAGCAGCGTGTATAGCGGTGTGGATACGCAGTATTTT,.,.,TRBJ2-3,14,TRBV9